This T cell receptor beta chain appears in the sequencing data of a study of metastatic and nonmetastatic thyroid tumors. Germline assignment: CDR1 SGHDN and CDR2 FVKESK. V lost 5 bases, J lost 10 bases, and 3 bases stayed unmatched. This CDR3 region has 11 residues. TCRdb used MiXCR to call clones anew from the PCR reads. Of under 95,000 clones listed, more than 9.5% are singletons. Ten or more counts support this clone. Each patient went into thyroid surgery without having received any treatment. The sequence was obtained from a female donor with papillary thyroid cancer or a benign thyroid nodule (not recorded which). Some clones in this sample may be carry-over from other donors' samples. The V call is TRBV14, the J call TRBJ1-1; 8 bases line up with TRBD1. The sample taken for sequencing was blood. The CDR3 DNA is TGTGCCAGCAGCTCGACAGGGGCAGCTTTCTTT. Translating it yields CASSSTGAAFF.